This TCR beta chain was captured in a study of blood T cell repertoires in COVID-19. The overall study: The United States, Italy and Spain supplied acute and convalescent COVID-19 samples.

In the source study's methods: Quantification of nucleated cells was approximated via reference gene primer amplification. TCRdb keeps only in-frame clones here, not all; method: immunoSEQ multiplex PCR. For V, J and clone size, that table is used; D and trimming come from the DNA. This sample has around 25,000 clones, with 81% found just once. Germline V gene data show CDR1 as KGHSH and CDR2 as LQKENI. The length of the CDR3 is 15 residues. Trimming took 4 bases from V and 0 from J; bases not matched to a gene: 3. The V gene is TRBV18, the J gene TRBJ1-1; 9 nucleotides line up with TRBD1. The sequence derives from a man aged 65-85 years with acute or convalescent COVID-19. Input material: peripheral blood. Here the CDR3 reads CASSLGQGMNTEAFF. The CDR3 DNA follows: TGTGCCAGCTCACTCGGACAGGGGATGAACACTGAAGCTTTCTTT.